This entry lists 2 T cell receptor beta chains sequenced from one sample in a study of blood T cell repertoires in COVID-19. The data were produced by immunoSEQ multiplex PCR, yet TCRdb's version contains in-frame clones alone and is incomplete. There are roughly 100,000 clones in the sample; 65% to 90% occur only once, and roughly 4% lies in the top ten. Sequencing was performed on peripheral blood. The receptors were gathered from a man aged 50 to 59 with acute or convalescent COVID-19.

The rearrangement joins TRBV5-8 to TRBJ2-7, with TRBD2 matching over 8 bases. The germline V gene has CDR1 SGHTS and CDR2 YDEGEE. Trimming took 4 bases from V and 5 from J; bases not matched to a gene: 14. The CDR3 is made up of 16 amino acids. The CDR3 bases are TGTGCCAGCAGCCTACGAACCGGGACTAGAGTCCACGAGCAGTACTTC. Protein: CASSLRTGTRVHEQYF.

The chain joins TRBV27 to TRBJ2-1; D is perhaps TRBD2 (5 bases). The CDR3 runs to 12 residues. V was trimmed by 7 bases and J by 4 bases, leaving 8 bases between them. Germline CDR1 is MNHEY and CDR2 is SMNVEV (reference sequence). The CDR3 coding sequence is TGTGCCAGCACCGGGAAGTACAATGAGCAGTTCTTC. It yields the protein CASTGKYNEQFF.